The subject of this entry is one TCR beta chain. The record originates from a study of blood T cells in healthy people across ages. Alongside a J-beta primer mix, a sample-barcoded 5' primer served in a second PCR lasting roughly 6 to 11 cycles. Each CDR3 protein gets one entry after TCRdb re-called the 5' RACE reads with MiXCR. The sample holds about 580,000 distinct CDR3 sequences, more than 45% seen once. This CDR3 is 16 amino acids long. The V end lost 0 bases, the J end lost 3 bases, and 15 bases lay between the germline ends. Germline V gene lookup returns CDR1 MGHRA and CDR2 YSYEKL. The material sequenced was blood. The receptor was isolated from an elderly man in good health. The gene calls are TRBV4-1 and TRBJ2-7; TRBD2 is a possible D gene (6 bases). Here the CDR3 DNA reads TGCGCCAGCAGCCAAGATTTTCGGGGGACTGACTACGAGCAGTACTTC. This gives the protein CASSQDFRGTDYEQYF.